This TCR beta chain derives from a study of blood T cell repertoires in COVID-19 (dated by TCRdb to about 2020). For the wider study: The collaborator samples originated in the United States, Italy and Spain and spanned the acute and convalescent phases of COVID-19. The material from the prospective study consisted of cDNA or gDNA derived from T cells, B-cell-depleted T cells, or PBMCs. The dataset comprised deeply sampled blood TCRbeta repertoires from subjects exposed to, actively infected with, or recovered from COVID-19. The repertoires were released in a freely available public database intended as a resource for research on the immune response to SARS-CoV-2. The samples were drawn from the first 160 participants of the ongoing ImmuneRACE study and from 1,254 subjects provided by 6 global collaborators. Sample metadata almost always included a de-identified subject ID, COVID-19 status, age in years and sex. Where HLA class I and class II types were available, the types were taken from metadata supplied by the sample provider, not from assay-based typing. General study outcomes and caveats: The amount of clinical and demographic metadata varied by source and participant and was provided uncurated.

Comments on this clone: There is no known antigen for this receptor. Base qualities are not at hand, and no much larger clone is one base apart.

TCRbeta CDR3 regions were amplified from genomic DNA using the immunoSEQ Assay, a bias-controlled multiplex PCR. The published analysis was carried out like this. The number of nucleated cells in each sample was estimated by amplification of reference gene primers within the assay. To quantify the absolute abundance of each unique TCRbeta CDR3 rearrangement, sequence reads were collapsed and filtered. For each sample, productive Simpson clonality was calculated as the square root of Simpson's diversity index across productive rearrangements. This is the immuneACCESS table as TCRdb keeps it, with only in-frame sequences that have V and J called. A part of the clones is gone; compared with another copy, unresolved V genes explain less than half, and the rest is unexplained. V, J and clone size derive from that table, while D and trimming were established from the DNA sequence. The sample records roughly 340,000 clones, approximately 87% of which are singletons. The ten largest clones take up under 6.5% of the sample.

One collaborating source in Seattle enrolled patients while the patients were actively infected and followed the patients over time throughout the course of disease. The collaborating institutions used their own protocols to collect whole blood in K2EDTA tubes. For TCRbeta analysis, collaborators shipped samples as frozen whole blood, isolated PBMCs, or DNA extracted from either of those sample types. The clonotype originates from a woman aged 45-65 years with COVID-19, enrolled during active disease. The sequencing sample was made of peripheral blood.

Read as DNA, the sequence is TGTGCCAGCAGCTTAGTGGGCTATGGGGAGACCCAGTACTTC. Translated, this gives CASSLVGYGETQYF. This chain is built from TRBV11-2 and TRBJ2-5, with the D gene not confidently named. As encoded in the germline V gene, CDR1 is SGHAT while CDR2 is FQNNGV. Reading from cysteine to phenylalanine, the CDR3 counts 14 amino acids. The DNA shown is the 42-base CDR3, in frame from base 1. Trimming at the junction amounts to 1 base on V and 5 bases on J, and the germline ends lie 11 bases apart.